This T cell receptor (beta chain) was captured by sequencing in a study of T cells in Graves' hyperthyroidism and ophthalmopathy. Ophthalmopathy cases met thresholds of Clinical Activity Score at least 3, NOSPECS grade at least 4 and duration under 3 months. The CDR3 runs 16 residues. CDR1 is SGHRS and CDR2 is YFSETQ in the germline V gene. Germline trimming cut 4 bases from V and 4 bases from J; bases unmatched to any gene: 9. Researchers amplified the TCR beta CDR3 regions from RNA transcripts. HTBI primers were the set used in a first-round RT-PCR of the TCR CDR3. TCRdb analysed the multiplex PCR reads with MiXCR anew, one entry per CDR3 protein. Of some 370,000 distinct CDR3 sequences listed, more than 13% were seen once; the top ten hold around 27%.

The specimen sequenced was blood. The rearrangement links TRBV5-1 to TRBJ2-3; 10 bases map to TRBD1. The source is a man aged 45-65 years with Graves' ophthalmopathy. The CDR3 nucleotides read TGCGCCAGCAGCCGCCAGACAGGGGGCAGAGCAGATACGCAGTATTTT. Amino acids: CASSRQTGGRADTQYF.